These 13 T cell receptor beta chains came from one sample sequenced in a study of breast tumors, draining lymph nodes, adjacent tissues. Axillary draining lymph nodes of breast cancer patients supplied the node samples. TCRdb independently ran MiXCR on the multiplex PCR reads; one entry per CDR3 protein. The profile covers about 230,000 distinct CDR3 sequences, with roughly 32% appearing a single time and roughly 1.3% taken by the ten largest. The sample was axillary lymph node tissue. These receptors were obtained from a female donor with breast cancer. Some clones in this sample may be carry-over from other donors' samples.

This clonotype was counted at least ten times. This chain joins TRBV11-2 and TRBJ2-5; possibly TRBD2 for D (6 bases). The CDR3 loop spans 16 amino acids. Germline assignment: CDR1 SGHAT and CDR2 FQNNGV. Trimming left V 0 bases short and J 5 bases short, with 16 bases between. CDR3 residues: CASSLDGGAGRETQYF. The CDR3 DNA is TGTGCCAGCAGCTTAGACGGCGGGGCAGGCCGGGAGACCCAGTACTTC. The full variable domain, rest sourced from reference TRBV11-2 and TRBJ2-5, is EAGVAQSPRYKIIEKRQSVAFWCNPISGHATLYWYQQILGQGPKLLIQFQNNGVVDDSQLPKDRFSAERLKGVDSTLKIQPAKLEDSAVYLCASSLDGGAGRETQYFGPGTRLLVL.

DNA for the CDR3: TGCGCCACCGGGACTACCGAAAACATTCAGTACTTC. Amino acids: CATGTTENIQYF. The rearrangement joins TRBV10-2 to TRBJ2-4, with 7 positions matching TRBD2. Germline loops: CDR1 WSHSY, CDR2 SAAADI. The CDR3 sequence is 12 residues long. The junction had 5 bases not matched to a gene; V was cut back by 10 bases and J by 5 bases.

The sample holds a few counts of this clonotype. V gene TRBV27 combines with J gene TRBJ2-3; D may match TRBD1 or TRBD2 (6 bases each). The V gene lost 3 bases and the J gene lost 2 bases, with 12 bases spanning the gap. Germline loops: CDR1 MNHEY, CDR2 SMNVEV (reference sequence). The CDR3 is made up of 15 amino acids. The CDR3 protein is CASSLEGGPTDTQYF. The CDR3 DNA follows: TGTGCCAGCAGTTTGGAAGGGGGGCCCACAGATACGCAGTATTTT.

This clonotype was seen at least ten times. V is TRBV12-3 or TRBV12-4 and J is TRBJ2-1; 8 nucleotides line up with TRBD2. This CDR3 has 15 residues. The V and J ends lost 6 bases and 5 bases, in that order; junction bases with no gene match: 9. CDR3 protein: CASRRHPGLDNEQFF. CDR3 DNA: TGTGCCAGCAGACGACACCCGGGACTAGACAATGAGCAGTTCTTC.

This clonotype was counted ten times or more. CDR3 protein: CASSRTGTGLNEQFF. The CDR3 nucleotides are TGTGCCAGCAGCAGGACCGGGACAGGCCTCAATGAGCAGTTCTTC. V and J are TRBV7-3 and TRBJ2-1, with TRBD1 matching 8 bases. V lost 5 bases and J lost 6; bases outside the gene matches: 9. The germline gives CDR1 SGHTA, CDR2 FQGTGA. This CDR3 is 15 amino acids long.

This clonotype was counted a few times. A much larger clone lies a single base off, so this may be a read error. This chain uses TRBV6-2 or TRBV6-3 with TRBJ2-5, with D possibly being TRBD1 (6 bases). V was shortened by 5 bases and J by 4 bases, with 17 bases between the two germline ends. The CDR3 loop spans 15 amino acids. Germline V gene data show CDR1 as MNHEY and CDR2 as SVGEGT. The CDR3 DNA follows: TGTGCCAGCAGTCGGGACATTGTTTCTTCAGAGACCCAGTACTTC. Protein sequence: CASSRDIVSSETQYF.

This clonotype was detected many times. The V call is TRBV11-3, the J call TRBJ1-3; TRBD1 matches 7 bases. V shed 5 bases, J shed 3 bases, and the junction held 7 bases outside the gene matches. Germline V CDR1 and CDR2: SGHNT, YENEEA. This CDR3 contains 15 residues. The CDR3 DNA reads as TGTGCCAGCAGCCCCCCAGGGACAGATGGAAACACCATATATTTT. Translated: CASSPPGTDGNTIYF. The complete variable domain, with remaining parts taken from reference TRBV11-3 and TRBJ1-3, reads EAGVVQSPRYKIIEKKQPVAFWCNPISGHNTLYWYLQNLGQGPELLIRYENEEAVDDSQLPKDRFSAERLKGVDSTLKIQPAELGDSAVYLCASSPPGTDGNTIYFGEGSWLTVV.

There are many counts of this clonotype. The chain is built from TRBV6-6 and TRBJ2-7; tentative D call: TRBD2 (6 bases). Germline V gene data show CDR1 as MNHNY and CDR2 as SVGAGI (reference sequence). The ends were cut back, 5 bases at V and 2 bases at J, with 16 bases in the middle. The CDR3 consists of 15 residues. The CDR3 DNA sequence: TGTGCCAGCAGTCACGGCGGGACGGACGCCTACGAGCAGTACTTC. Its protein is CASSHGGTDAYEQYF.

This clonotype was observed at least ten times. The V call is TRBV19, the J call TRBJ2-1, with TRBD2 identical over 13 bases. The CDR3 is 15 residues long. The junction had 4 bases not matched to a gene; V was cut back by 3 bases and J by 8 bases. Germline V gene data show CDR1 as LNHDA and CDR2 as SQIVND (reference sequence). In DNA form, the CDR3 reads TGTGCCAGTAGTATTAGAACTAGCGGGAGGGATGAGCAGTTCTTC. Translation: CASSIRTSGRDEQFF.

Points on this clonotype: One end of the junction fails to match germline, which may point to a read error. V gene TRBV7-2 combines with J gene TRBJ2-2; 10 bases agree with TRBD2. The CDR3 is 15 amino acids. Germline values: CDR1 SGHTA, CDR2 FQGNSA. In DNA form, the CDR3 reads TGTGCCAACAGCTCTAGCGGGAGCGGCACCGGGGAGCTGTTTTTT. Its protein is CANSSSGSGTGELFF.

In its sample, this clonotype was seen a few times. V gene TRBV27 combines with J gene TRBJ1-4; tentative D call: TRBD1 (5 bases). Germline assignment: CDR1 MNHEY and CDR2 SMNVEV (reference sequence). V was pared by 4 bases and J by 2 bases, with 8 bases between. This CDR3 is 14 amino acids long. DNA for the CDR3: TGTGCCAGCAGTTCGGGACTTACTAATGAAAAACTGTTTTTT. Protein: CASSSGLTNEKLFF.

At least ten counts were recorded for this clonotype. The chain recombines TRBV4-1 with TRBJ1-5; TRBD1 is a possible D gene (6 bases). The germline V and J ends were trimmed by 0 bases and 7 bases, with 16 bases remaining between them. Germline-derived CDR1 and CDR2 are MGHRA and YSYEKL. The CDR3 is made up of 16 amino acids. In DNA form, the CDR3 reads TGCGCCAGCAGCCAAGACCTTCGACAGGACGGACAGCCCCAGCATTTT. This codes for CASSQDLRQDGQPQHF.

The chain recombines TRBV7-2 with TRBJ1-5; D is unresolved. V was shortened by 6 bases and J by 11 bases, with 20 bases between the two germline ends. The CDR3 is 14 amino acids. Germline CDR1 and CDR2: SGHTA and FQGNSA. CDR3 protein: CASSTSGSGETQHF. The DNA for the CDR3 is TGTGCCAGCAGTACTAGCGGGAGCGGTGAGACCCAGCATTTT.